The 23 T cell receptor beta chains below come from one sample, sequenced in a study of T cell responses to AZD1222 COVID-19 vaccine. Assay used: immunoSEQ multiplex PCR; TCRdb lists only in-frame clones, some missing. The sample yields more than 95,000 clones, 90% seen once. The sample was peripheral blood, taken on day 0 of MenACWY control vaccination. The receptors derive from an adult in good health.

The chain is built from TRBV9 and TRBJ2-1, with TRBD2 as a possible D gene (7 bases). V lost 4 bases, J lost 3 bases, and 14 bases lay in between. Germline V gene sequence: CDR1 SGDLS, CDR2 YYNGEE. The CDR3 is made up of 15 amino acids. The CDR3 DNA reads as TGTGCCAGCAGCTCACGGGGGGCTGTCTACAATGAGCAGTTCTTC. Its translation: CASSSRGAVYNEQFF.

This chain joins TRBV6-1 and TRBJ1-2; no clear D. CDR3 length equals 14 residues. V lost 0 bases and J lost 4, with 9 bases in between. CDR1 is MNHNS, CDR2 SASEGT, per germline. In DNA form, the CDR3 reads TGTGCCAGCAGTGAAGCGGGAAGGAGCTATGGCTACACCTTC. This gives the protein CASSEAGRSYGYTF.

The CDR3, as DNA: TGTGCCAGCAGTTACGTGAAGGTAAACACAGATACGCAGTATTTT. Translated, it gives CASSYVKVNTDTQYF. V is TRBV27 and J is TRBJ2-3; D not certain. CDR3 length: 15 amino acids. The V gene lost 4 bases and the J gene lost 2 bases, with 13 bases spanning the gap. CDR1 and CDR2 (germline): MNHEY, SMNVEV (reference sequence).

V and J are TRBV5-1 and TRBJ2-7; perhaps D is TRBD1 or TRBD2 (5 bases each). Trimming pared 2 bases from V and 4 bases from J, leaving 7 bases between. The length of the CDR3 is 12 residues. Germline loops: CDR1 SGHRS, CDR2 YFSETQ. The CDR3 spells CASSLEGYEQYF. CDR3 in DNA: TGCGCCAGCAGCTTAGAGGGGTACGAGCAGTACTTC. The full variable domain, in which reference TRBV5-1 and TRBJ2-7 provide the parts outside the CDR3, is KAGVTQTPRYLIKTRGQQVTLSCSPISGHRSVSWYQQTPGQGLQFLFEYFSETQRNKGNFPGRFSGRQFSNSRSEMNVSTLELGDSALYLCASSLEGYEQYFGPGTRLTVT.

V and J are TRBV3-1 (or the pseudogene TRBV3-2) and TRBJ2-6; D remains ambiguous. Trimming cost V 4 bases and J 11 bases, with 27 bases left between them. The CDR3 runs 18 residues. Per the germline V gene, CDR1 is LGHDT and CDR2 is YNNKEL (reference sequence). CDR3 residues: CASSRQSPIYKVGHVLTF. Written as DNA, the CDR3 is TGTGCCAGCAGCCGGCAAAGTCCCATTTACAAAGTCGGGCACGTCCTGACTTTC.

The chain links TRBV27 to TRBJ1-3, with 10 bases matching TRBD1. The CDR3 spans 17 residues. The germline V gene has CDR1 MNHEY and CDR2 SMNVEV (reference sequence). J was trimmed by 0 bases and V by 5 bases; bases with no gene match: 7. CDR3 coding DNA: TGTGCCAGCAGTCCGACGACAGGGGGCATCTCTGGAAACACCATATATTTT. Its protein product is CASSPTTGGISGNTIYF.

This clone showed up just a few times. V gene TRBV4-1 combines with J gene TRBJ2-2; the match to TRBD2 covers 10 bases. The junction had 15 bases not matched to a gene; V was cut back by 5 bases and J by 3 bases. Germline V CDR1 and CDR2: MGHRA, YSYEKL. The CDR3 length is 19 residues. In DNA form, the CDR3 reads TGCGCCAGCAGCTATGACAGCAAAGCGGGAGGGGGAGACACCGGGGAGCTGTTTTTT. It specifies CASSYDSKAGGGDTGELFF.

This clone is a singleton in its sample. The rearrangement uses TRBV19 and TRBJ1-1; D may be TRBD1 (6 bases). Germline loops: CDR1 LNHDA, CDR2 SQIVND (reference sequence). The CDR3 contains 15 residues. V was cut by 1 base and J by 1 base, with 10 bases left in between. This chain's CDR3 is CASSIAGTTNTEAFF. The CDR3 DNA sequence: TGTGCCAGTAGTATAGCCGGGACAACGAACACTGAAGCTTTCTTT.

The chain uses TRBV2 and TRBJ1-5; no clear D. The CDR3 covers 13 residues. Trimming pared 7 bases from V and 6 bases from J, leaving 13 bases between. Germline CDR1 is SNHLY and CDR2 is FYNNEI. CDR3 residues: CASTSASSQPQHF. CDR3 DNA sequence: TGTGCCAGCACATCGGCCTCGAGTCAGCCCCAGCATTTT.

This chain uses TRBV27 with TRBJ2-1, with TRBD2 matching over 11 bases. V gave up 5 bases and J gave up 7 bases; unmatched junction bases: 10. The CDR3 runs 16 residues. Germline V CDR1 and CDR2: MNHEY, SMNVEV (reference sequence). CDR3 nucleotides: TGTGCCAGCAGTAATAGCGGGGGGGCCTTCGGGAATGAGCAGTTCTTC. Translation: CASSNSGGAFGNEQFF.

V gene TRBV19 combines with J gene TRBJ2-2, with D perhaps assigned TRBD1 or TRBD2 (5 bases each). The CDR3 is made up of 13 amino acids. Germline V gene data show CDR1 as LNHDA and CDR2 as SQIVND (reference sequence). Trimming pared 8 bases from V and 0 bases from J, leaving 7 bases between. Written as DNA, the CDR3 is TGTGCCAGTCGGGACGCGAACACCGGGGAGCTGTTTTTT. It encodes CASRDANTGELFF.

V and J are TRBV6-6 and TRBJ1-5; possibly TRBD1 for D (5 bases). The CDR3 extends over 15 amino acids. Trimming removed 6 bases at V and 4 bases at J, with 16 bases between. Germline V gene lookup returns CDR1 MNHNY and CDR2 SVGAGI (reference sequence). The chain's CDR3 is CASSPPQGHNQPQHF. Written as DNA, the CDR3 is TGTGCCAGCAGCCCGCCCCAGGGTCATAATCAGCCCCAGCATTTT.

The V and J genes are TRBV7-8 and TRBJ1-2, with D unresolved. V was cut by 1 base and J by 4 bases, with 13 bases left in between. CDR1 and CDR2 (germline): SGHVS, FQNEAQ. The CDR3 loop spans 15 amino acids. CDR3 protein: CASSLELLGGYGYTF. CDR3 nucleotide sequence: TGTGCCAGCAGCTTAGAATTACTGGGCGGCTATGGCTACACCTTC.

This chain uses TRBV2 with TRBJ1-1; D is unclear. The CDR3 contains 14 residues. Between the trimmed V and J ends, which lost 5 bases and 2 bases, there was a span of 12 bases. Germline CDR1 SNHLY, CDR2 FYNNEI. In DNA form, the CDR3 reads TGTGCCAGCAGTACCGGGATAAAAAACACTGAAGCTTTCTTT. Its protein product is CASSTGIKNTEAFF. Complete variable domain (other parts from reference TRBV2 and TRBJ1-1): EPEVTQTPSHQVTQMGQEVILRCVPISNHLYFYWYRQILGQKVEFLVSFYNNEISEKSEIFDDQFSVERPDGSNFTLKIRSTKLEDSAMYFCASSTGIKNTEAFFGQGTRLTVV.

V and J are TRBV13 and TRBJ1-6; 9 bases agree with TRBD1. The CDR3 is 14 residues long. Germline V gene data show CDR1 as PRHDT and CDR2 as FYEKMQ (reference sequence). V lost 8 bases, J lost 7 bases, and 6 bases stayed unmatched. This CDR3 reads CASGTGTGNSPLHF. CDR3 coding DNA: TGTGCCAGCGGCACCGGGACAGGGAATTCACCCCTCCACTTT. Drawing the rest from reference TRBV13 and TRBJ1-6, the complete variable domain is AAGVIQSPRHLIKEKRETATLKCYPIPRHDTVYWYQQGPGQDPQFLISFYEKMQSDKGSIPDRFSAQQFSDYHSELNMSSLELGDSALYFCASGTGTGNSPLHFGNGTRLTVT.

This rearrangement joins TRBV19 to TRBJ1-1, with a weak D call TRBD1 (5 bases). CDR1 LNHDA and CDR2 SQIVND come from the germline V gene (reference sequence). Trimming removed 0 bases at V and 1 base at J, with 9 bases between. The CDR3 has 15 amino acids. CDR3 loop: CASSIDLGQNTEAFF. In DNA form, the CDR3 reads TGTGCCAGTAGTATAGACCTTGGACAGAACACTGAAGCTTTCTTT.

V is TRBV6-5 and J is TRBJ2-5; no definite D call. This CDR3 is 13 amino acids long. Trimming left V 8 bases short and J 0 bases short, with 10 bases between. The germline V gene encodes CDR1 MNHEY and CDR2 SVGAGI. The chain's CDR3 is CASLDTNQETQYF. The CDR3 DNA is TGTGCCAGCCTTGACACGAACCAAGAGACCCAGTACTTC.

The rearrangement uses TRBV30 and TRBJ2-7; D is uncertain. Trimming shortened V by 2 bases and J by 6 bases, and 11 bases separated the two germline ends. The length of the CDR3 is 12 residues. Germline CDR1 and CDR2: GTSNPN and SVGIG (reference sequence). The CDR3 DNA reads TGTGCCTGGAGTAGGAGCGAGTCCGAGCAGTACTTC. It codes for CAWSRSESEQYF.

The rearrangement uses TRBV5-6 and TRBJ2-2; the D is unclear. Germline V CDR1 and CDR2: SGHDT, YYEEEE. With 1 base removed from V and 6 bases from J, the gap between germline ends came to 4 bases. This CDR3 has 12 amino acids. The CDR3: CASSLWAGELFF. DNA for the CDR3: TGTGCCAGCAGCTTGTGGGCCGGGGAGCTGTTTTTT.

This rearrangement joins TRBV24-1 to TRBJ2-5, with 10 bases matching TRBD1. The J segment lost 1 base and the V segment lost 0 bases, leaving 1 base of the junction unmatched. Germline loops: CDR1 KGHDR, CDR2 SFDVKD. There are 16 residues in the CDR3. The CDR3 DNA reads TGTGCCACCAGTGATTTGGGGACAGGGGCCCAAGAGACCCAGTACTTC. Its protein product is CATSDLGTGAQETQYF.

The chain is built from TRBV5-1 and TRBJ1-3; 7 nucleotides agree with TRBD1. CDR1 SGHRS and CDR2 YFSETQ come from the germline V gene. The length of the CDR3 is 17 residues. With V trimmed by 0 bases and J by 0 bases, 6 bases remained unmatched. The CDR3 region has the DNA TGCGCCAGCAGCTTGGCGGACAGGCCTCGCTCTGGAAACACCATATATTTT. Translating gives CASSLADRPRSGNTIYF.

This clone has just a few counts. V is TRBV18 and J is TRBJ1-2; D not certain. From germline, CDR1 is KGHSH and CDR2 LQKENI. Trimming removed 3 bases from V and 0 bases from J, with 5 bases in between. The CDR3 has 13 residues. CDR3 protein: CASSPAANYGYTF. The CDR3 DNA is TGTGCCAGCTCACCGGCAGCTAACTATGGCTACACCTTC.

V is TRBV2 and J is TRBJ2-7; 8 bases agree with TRBD1. This CDR3 comprises 13 residues. With V trimmed by 8 bases and J by 4 bases, 7 bases remained unmatched. Per the germline V gene, CDR1 is SNHLY and CDR2 is FYNNEI. The CDR3 protein is CASSGQGLYEQYF. The CDR3 DNA follows: TGTGCCAGCTCAGGACAGGGTCTGTACGAGCAGTACTTC.